The present TCR beta chain was sequenced within a study of T-cell reconstitution after alpha-beta-depleted transplantation in children (dated by TCRdb to between 2015 and 2016). General notes on the study: The study quantitatively tracked T-cell immune reconstitution after TCRalphabeta/CD19-depleted allogeneic hematopoietic cell transplantation in children using TCR repertoire profiling. General findings and caveats noted by the study authors: Over the following months the frequencies of hyperexpanded clones went down, and after one year T-cell counts and TCRbeta diversity were mostly credited to newly produced T cells. The apparently early alphabetaT-cell count recovery about two months after transplant was reportedly dependent on only several hundred rapidly expanded clones derived from non-depleted graft cells. In some patients, high TCRbeta diversity at day 60 was attributed to recipient T cells and intrathymic progenitors that had survived conditioning.

V is pruned by 6 bases and J by 7 bases, leaving 7 bases of the junction without a gene match. The germline V gene specifies MDHEN as CDR1 and SYDVKM as CDR2. The CDR3 runs 13 residues from the cysteine to the phenylalanine. Kept here is only the CDR3 DNA, which spans 39 bases and is read in frame from base 1. A note on this clonotype: Its binding antigen is unknown. Base qualities are not recorded, but no much larger clone differs from it by a single base.

Taken with the paper, the label for treatment or condition translates to: allogeneic hematopoietic cell transplantation with graft depleted of TCRalphabeta T cells and CD19 B cells. The children who served as transplant recipients had been given grafts of TCRalphabeta/CD19-depleted allogeneic hematopoietic cells. Library construction relied on PCR. These reads were obtained on an Illumina HiSeq 2500. TCR library preparation used molecular barcoding, with unique molecular identifiers applied to normalize quantification of the TCRbeta repertoire. Using fastp trimming at Q25 and MiXCR clonotype assembly, TCRdb reanalyzed the public sequencing data and kept in-frame beta chains. Rows with a matching CDR3 protein are joined into one entry that keeps the most common DNA and genes. The sample data list hundreds of thousands of distinct CDR3 sequences, and 15% to 20% of these were observed just once. The top ten clones comprise approximately 28% of the sample.

This sequence was found in a boy younger than two who had a stem cell transplant for Wiskott-Aldrich syndrome, so the T cells may come from the graft donor. The chain was built from TRBV28 and TRBJ2-7, with 9 middle bases fitting TRBD1. Sequencing used PBMCs, mostly from graft donor cells, obtained 360 days after TCRalphabeta/CD19-depleted stem cell transplant. The CDR3 reads as follows: CASRTGTGREQYF. The DNA reads TGTGCCAGCAGAACCGGGACAGGGCGAGAGCAGTACTTC.